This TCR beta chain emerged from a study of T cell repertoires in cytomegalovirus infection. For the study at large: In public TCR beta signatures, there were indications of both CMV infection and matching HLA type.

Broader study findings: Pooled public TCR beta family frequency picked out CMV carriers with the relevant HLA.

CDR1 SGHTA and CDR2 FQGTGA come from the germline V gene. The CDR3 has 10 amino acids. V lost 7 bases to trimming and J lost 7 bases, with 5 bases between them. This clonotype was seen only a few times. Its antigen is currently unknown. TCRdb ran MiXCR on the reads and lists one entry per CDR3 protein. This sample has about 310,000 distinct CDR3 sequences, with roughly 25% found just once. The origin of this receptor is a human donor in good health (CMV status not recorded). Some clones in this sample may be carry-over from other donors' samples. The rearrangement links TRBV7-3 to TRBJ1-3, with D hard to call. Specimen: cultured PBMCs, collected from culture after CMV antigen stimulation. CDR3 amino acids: CASMRNTIYF. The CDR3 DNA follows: TGTGCCAGCATGCGGAACACCATATATTTT.